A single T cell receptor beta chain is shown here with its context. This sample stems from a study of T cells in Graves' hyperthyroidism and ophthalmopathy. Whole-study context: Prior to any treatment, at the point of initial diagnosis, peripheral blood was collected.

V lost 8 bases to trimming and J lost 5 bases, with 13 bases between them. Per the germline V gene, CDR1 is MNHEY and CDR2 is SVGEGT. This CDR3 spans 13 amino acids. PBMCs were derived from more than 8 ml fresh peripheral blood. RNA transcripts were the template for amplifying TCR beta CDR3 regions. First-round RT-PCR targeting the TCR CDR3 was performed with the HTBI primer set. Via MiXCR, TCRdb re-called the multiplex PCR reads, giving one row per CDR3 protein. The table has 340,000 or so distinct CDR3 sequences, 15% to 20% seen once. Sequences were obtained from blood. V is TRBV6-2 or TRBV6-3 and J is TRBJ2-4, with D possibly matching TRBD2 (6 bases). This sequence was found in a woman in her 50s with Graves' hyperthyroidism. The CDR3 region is CASRERFENIQYF. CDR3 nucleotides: TGTGCCAGCCGGGAGAGATTTGAAAACATTCAGTACTTC.